This TCR beta chain was found in a study of cytomegalovirus exposure and HLA in healthy donors. Vbeta (60) and Jbeta (13) primers were used in the PCR. Sequencing was performed with immunoSEQ multiplex PCR; in TCRdb, only in-frame clones are kept and a portion is missing. The data hold 120,000 to 150,000 clones, with 82% observed a single time. CDR3 size: 17 residues. Germline V gene sequence: CDR1 MNHEY, CDR2 SMNVEV (reference sequence). With 0 bases removed from V and 4 bases from J, the gap between germline ends came to 18 bases. The specimen was PBMCs. The chain couples TRBV27 to TRBJ1-2, with D perhaps matching TRBD1 (6 bases). This TCR came from a man between 18 and 35 years old in good health and CMV-seropositive. CDR3 in amino acids: CASSLSRPNRGGYGYTF. Here the CDR3 DNA reads TGTGCCAGCAGTTTATCGCGACCTAATAGGGGGGGCTATGGCTACACCTTC.